This is a list of T cell receptor beta chains from one sample in a study of blood T cell repertoires in COVID-19. Clones were sequenced by immunoSEQ multiplex PCR, and TCRdb holds only the in-frame ones, with some missing. Here the sample spans about 99,000 clones, around 84% being singletons. Sequenced: peripheral blood. The receptor set was obtained from a man in his 70s with active or convalescent COVID-19. Each CDR3 is given with its conserved first and last residue. D genes are given only for firm matches. Not every row has a clone size; where given, it reads once, few, many or a size class.

V gene	D gene	clone size	J gene	CDR3 DNA	CDR3 protein
TRBV2	-	-	TRBJ1-1	TGTGCCAGCAGCCAGGACAACTCAATGAACACTGAAGCTTTCTTT	CASSQDNSMNTEAFF
TRBV29-1	TRBD1	-	TRBJ2-3	TGCAGCGTAGGGACAGGAGCAGATACGCAGTATTTT	CSVGTGADTQYF
TRBV19	TRBD1	-	TRBJ2-7	TGTGCCAGTAGTAGAGACAGGGCCTACGAGCAGTACTTC	CASSRDRAYEQYF
TRBV6-6	-	-	TRBJ1-4	TGTGCCAGCACTCAACAGGGAAGGGGTGAAAAACTGTTTTTT	CASTQQGRGEKLFF
TRBV28	-	-	TRBJ2-3	TGTGCCAGCAGTTTGAGAGGAAGAAAATCCACAGATACGCAGTATTTT	CASSLRGRKSTDTQYF
TRBV2	-	-	TRBJ1-1	TGTGCCAGCACCCAAATACAGGAGAACACTGAAGCTTTCTTT	CASTQIQENTEAFF
TRBV6-5	TRBD2	-	TRBJ2-7	TGTGCCAGCAGTTACCCTGGACTAGCGGGGGAAAAGCAGTACTTC	CASSYPGLAGEKQYF
TRBV30	-	-	TRBJ1-2	TGTGCCTGGAGTGTCGGTAGGGCGGGTTTTTATGGCTACACCTTC	CAWSVGRAGFYGYTF
TRBV29-1	-	-	TRBJ1-1	TGCAGCGTTGAAACAGGTGAGATCCCACTTGGGGTGACTGAAGCTTTCTTT	CSVETGEIPLGVTEAFF
TRBV12-3/TRBV12-4	TRBD1	-	TRBJ1-2	TGTGCCAGCACCTCGGACAGGGGCCATGGCTACACCTTC	CASTSDRGHGYTF
TRBV7-9	TRBD1	-	TRBJ2-7	TGTGCCAGCAGCCCCCGGACAGGAGGTTCCTACGAGCAGTACTTC	CASSPRTGGSYEQYF
TRBV2	TRBD2	-	TRBJ2-3	TGTGCCAGCAGTGCGGCGGGGGGGCCTGGCACAGATACGCAGTATTTT	CASSAAGGPGTDTQYF
TRBV5-1	TRBD2	-	TRBJ2-3	TGCGCCAGCAGCCCCCTGGGAGCGGGGGGCGCAGATACGCAGTATTTT	CASSPLGAGGADTQYF
TRBV5-1	-	-	TRBJ1-1	TGCGCCAGCAGCCGAGCTATCAACCTGAACACTGAAGCTTTCTTT	CASSRAINLNTEAFF
TRBV2	TRBD1	-	TRBJ1-1	TGTGCCAGCAACCGGGACAGCGTGACTGAAGCTTTCTTT	CASNRDSVTEAFF
TRBV9	TRBD1	-	TRBJ1-6	TGTGCCAGCAGCGTTACAGGGGGGGTTAATTCACCCCTCCACTTT	CASSVTGGVNSPLHF
TRBV5-1	-	few	TRBJ1-2	TGCGCCAGCAGCTCCTCCCTTACCGGCTATGGCTACACCTTC	CASSSSLTGYGYTF
TRBV7-6	-	-	TRBJ2-1	TGTGCCAGCAGCCTTAGTATCTACAATGAGCAGTTCTTC	CASSLSIYNEQFF
TRBV9	TRBD1	-	TRBJ2-2	TGTGCGGGACAGGGGGGGCGAGACACCGGGGAGCTGTTTTTT	CAGQGGRDTGELFF
TRBV6-6	-	once	TRBJ1-2	TGTGCCAGCAGTTACACCGCCCCCGGGTCATATGGCTACACCTTC	CASSYTAPGSYGYTF
TRBV30	-	-	TRBJ1-2	TGTGCCTGGACGCCTCTCCGGGGTTTCGAGACATTCTATGGCTACACCTTC	CAWTPLRGFETFYGYTF
TRBV18	-	few	TRBJ2-3	TGTGCCAGCTCACCACCGGGCGGGGGCACAGATACGCAGTATTTT	CASSPPGGGTDTQYF
TRBV9	TRBD2	-	TRBJ2-2	TGTGCCAGCAGCCCATTAGCGGGACTAACCGGGGAGCTGTTTTTT	CASSPLAGLTGELFF
TRBV12-3/TRBV12-4	-	-	TRBJ2-3	TGTGCCAGCAGACGGTTGGATACGCAGTATTTT	CASRRLDTQYF
TRBV5-1	-	-	TRBJ2-7	TGCGCCAGCAGTCGGGATTTCTACGAGCAGTACTTC	CASSRDFYEQYF
TRBV3-1/TRBV3-2	-	-	TRBJ2-7	TGTGCCAGCAGCCAAGCCGGAGCTACAAGTTCCTACGAGCAGTACTTC	CASSQAGATSSYEQYF
TRBV6-6	TRBD1	-	TRBJ1-1	TGTGCCAGCAGTTACGACGGGACAGTTATGAACACTGAAGCTTTCTTT	CASSYDGTVMNTEAFF
TRBV5-1	TRBD1	few	TRBJ1-1	TGCGCCAGCAGCCCAGGAGGGAGACAGGGGCTGAACACTGAAGCTTTCTTT	CASSPGGRQGLNTEAFF
TRBV18	TRBD1	-	TRBJ2-2	TGTGCCAGCTCACCAGGACAGGGTCTAACCTCGAACACCGGGGAGCTGTTTTTT	CASSPGQGLTSNTGELFF
TRBV5-1	-	-	TRBJ1-1	TGCGCCAGCAGCCTACGCGAAGACACTGAAGCTTTCTTT	CASSLREDTEAFF
TRBV5-1	-	-	TRBJ2-3	TGCGCCAGCAGCCTCCCACTAGGTACCACAGATACGCAGTATTTT	CASSLPLGTTDTQYF
TRBV7-2	-	-	TRBJ2-1	TGTGCCAGCAGCGAGTCCTACAATGAGCAGTTCTTC	CASSESYNEQFF
TRBV7-2	TRBD1	-	TRBJ2-5	TGTGCCAGCAGCTTAGATTTGGGACAGGGGATGGAGACCCAGTACTTC	CASSLDLGQGMETQYF
TRBV2	-	-	TRBJ1-1	TGTGCCAGCAGCTTACAAATGAACACTGAAGCTTTCTTT	CASSLQMNTEAFF
TRBV19	-	-	TRBJ1-2	TGTGCCAGTAGGACCCCGGGCTATGGCTACACCTTC	CASRTPGYGYTF